One sample yielded the 26 T cell receptor delta chains listed below, sequenced in a study of human gamma delta and Vdelta1 T cells. TCRdb repeated clone calling on the PCR reads with CATT. The table shows about 13,000 delta-chain clones, with roughly 50% occurring only once. Their cognate antigens are unknown. Specimen: Vdelta1 gamma-delta T cells from blood grown in culture (DOT cells). These receptors were taken from a human donor in good health.

The chain recombines TRDV1 with TRDJ1, with 8 positions matching TRDD3. Trimming removed 2 bases from V and 4 bases from J; junction bases left unmatched: 24. The germline V gene has CDR1 TSWWSYY and CDR2 QGS. This CDR3 region has 21 residues. The CDR3 sequence: CALGEVTLPLGGGSQCDKLIF. The DNA for the CDR3 is TGTGCTCTTGGGGAAGTTACATTGCCGCTTGGTGGGGGATCACAATGCGATAAACTCATCTTT.

This clone was observed a handful of times. V usage is TRDV1 and J usage is TRDJ1; 12 bases map to TRDD3. Germline assignment: CDR1 TSWWSYY and CDR2 QGS. The CDR3 extends over 22 amino acids. Trimming at V came to 3 bases and at J to 0 bases, leaving 20 bases not matched to a gene. The CDR3: CALGEINSCLYWGIHYTDKLIF. The CDR3 bases are TGTGCTCTTGGGGAGATCAATTCCTGCCTTTACTGGGGGATACATTACACCGATAAACTCATCTTT.

This sequence joins TRDV1 and TRDJ1; TRDD3 matches at 13 bases. The germline CDR1 and CDR2 sequences are TSWWSYY and QGS. This CDR3 is built from 18 residues. Losses at the gene ends were 5 bases for V and 7 bases for J; bases not matched to a gene: 16. The CDR3 DNA follows: TGTGCTCTTGGGCAATACAGTTACTGGGGGATACGCTCAGTTAAACTCATCTTT. Translating it yields CALGQYSYWGIRSVKLIF.

Only a few counts were recorded for this clone. The chain combines TRDV1 with TRDJ1; 7 bases map to TRDD3. CDR1 and CDR2 (germline): TSWWSYY, QGS. The CDR3 sequence is 22 residues long. The junction had 22 bases not matched to a gene; V was cut back by 0 bases and J by 0 bases. As DNA, the CDR3 is TGTGCTCTTGGGGAACTCAGCACATCCTATGTCCTGGGGGTTCAGTACACCGATAAACTCATCTTT. As protein: CALGELSTSYVLGVQYTDKLIF.

The sample holds a few counts of this clone. The chain carries TRDV1 and TRDJ1; D possibly matches TRDD2 or TRDD3 (7 bases each). Trimming removed 5 bases at V and 0 bases at J, with 31 bases between. Germline-derived CDR1 and CDR2 are TSWWSYY and QGS. The CDR3 runs to 21 residues. The CDR3 sequence: CALGLIPSFSLLGIDTDKLIF. CDR3 nucleotides: TGTGCTCTTGGGCTCATCCCTTCCTTTTCCCTACTGGGGATTGACACCGATAAACTCATCTTT.

This clone came up once. This sequence joins TRDV1 and TRDJ1; weak D call: TRDD2 (9 bases). There are 21 residues in the CDR3. The germline V gene has CDR1 TSWWSYY and CDR2 QGS. V was pared by 3 bases and J by 0 bases, with 29 bases between. The CDR3 bases are TGTGCTCTTGGGGAGAACCTTCCTACGTCCCCTGGGGGACATTACACCGATAAACTCATCTTT. Translation: CALGENLPTSPGGHYTDKLIF.

The rearrangement joins TRDV1 to TRDJ1, with 8 nucleotides matching TRDD3. Germline V gives CDR1 TSWWSYY, CDR2 QGS. The CDR3 runs 25 residues. After removal of 2 bases from V and 5 bases from J, the junction contained 37 bases not matched to a gene. CDR3 DNA: TGTGCTCTTGGGGAAGCGCAACTTCCCCCCGGCCCCGGTACTGGGGGCTTCTACCGTTGGGATAAACTCATCTTT. Translation: CALGEAQLPPGPGTGGFYRWDKLIF.

This clone has only a few counts. V is TRDV1 and J is TRDJ1; D perhaps matches TRDD2 (5 bases). This CDR3 comprises 19 residues. In germline, CDR1 is TSWWSYY, CDR2 QGS. V was clipped by 2 bases and J by 7 bases, with 29 bases between them. The CDR3 reads CALGEKVAYAKRKLGKLIF. CDR3 nucleotide sequence: TGTGCTCTTGGGGAAAAGGTGGCCTACGCGAAAAGAAAATTGGGTAAACTCATCTTT.

This clone was counted only a few times. The chain joins TRDV1 to TRDJ4, with TRDD3 matching over 9 bases. The CDR3 covers 18 residues. Trimming cost V 0 bases and J 8 bases; bases outside gene matches: 19. The germline V gene encodes CDR1 TSWWSYY and CDR2 QGS. CDR3 DNA: TGTGCTCTTGGGGAACTAAGGATCATGTACTGGGGGACAGACATTCTGATCTTT. Protein product: CALGELRIMYWGTDILIF.

This clone was counted once. The chain combines TRDV1 with TRDJ1; D unclear. Per the germline V gene, CDR1 is TSWWSYY and CDR2 is QGS. This CDR3 has 24 amino acids. V was clipped by 1 base and J by 0 bases, with 36 bases between them. The CDR3 region has the DNA TGTGCTCTTGGGGAACCACCAACTCCCTCGGAAGGGAAGAATATGACCTTGTACACCGATAAACTCATCTTT. Translating it yields CALGEPPTPSEGKNMTLYTDKLIF.

This clone has a handful of counts. The chain uses TRDV1 and TRDJ1, with 9 bases that match TRDD3. The CDR3 sequence is 23 residues long. Germline trimming cut 4 bases from V and 1 base from J; bases unmatched to any gene: 28. The V gene's germline CDR1 is TSWWSYY and CDR2 QGS. DNA of the CDR3: TGTGCTCTTGGGGGCCCCCTACTATTTCCGATTATGTACTGGGGGAACCCCACCGATAAACTCATCTTT. This codes for CALGGPLLFPIMYWGNPTDKLIF.

On this clone: This may arise from a read error, as a much more abundant clone is one base away. The V gene is TRDV1, the J gene TRDJ1, with TRDD3 matching over 10 bases. J was trimmed by 0 bases and V by 2 bases; bases with no gene match: 33. The CDR3 length is 26 residues. Germline V gene lookup returns CDR1 TSWWSYY and CDR2 QGS. CDR3 amino acids: CALGEARVGDDHFAKTGGSHTDKLIF. Here the CDR3 DNA reads TGTGCTCTTGGGGAAGCGCGGGTAGGTGACGACCACTTCGCGAAGACTGGGGGATCTCACACCGATAAACTCATCTTT.

The chain recombines TRDV2 with TRDJ1, with a possible D match to TRDD3 (5 bases). The CDR3 loop spans 15 amino acids. V lost 3 bases to trimming and J lost 3 bases, with 16 bases between them. Germline V gives CDR1 GEAIGNYY, CDR2 EKD. The DNA of the CDR3 is TGTGCCTGTGACTCCGGGGACACGGGATCCGATAAACTCATCTTT. Translating it yields CACDSGDTGSDKLIF.

The chain couples TRDV1 to TRDJ1; 11 bases match TRDD3. J lost 5 bases, V lost 2 bases, and 25 bases had no gene match. Germline V gene lookup returns CDR1 TSWWSYY and CDR2 QGS. CDR3 length equals 22 residues. CDR3 residues: CALGEVRPTPNWGIKVRDKLIF. Here the CDR3 DNA reads TGTGCTCTTGGGGAAGTACGACCTACTCCCAACTGGGGGATAAAAGTAAGAGATAAACTCATCTTT.

V usage is TRDV1 and J usage is TRDJ1; 11 bases fit TRDD3. This CDR3 has 17 residues. The J segment lost 10 bases and the V segment lost 2 bases, leaving 15 bases of the junction unmatched. Germline-derived CDR1 and CDR2 are TSWWSYY and QGS. CDR3 bases: TGTGCTCTTGGGGAAACCCCGATACTGGGGGATAAAGGGGGACTCATCTTT. Amino acids: CALGETPILGDKGGLIF.

J is TRDJ1 and V is TRDV1; 13 nucleotides agree with TRDD3. CDR1 is TSWWSYY, CDR2 QGS, per germline. J was trimmed by 0 bases and V by 4 bases; bases with no gene match: 38. This CDR3 has 28 amino acids. The CDR3 sequence is CALGGCLGTGGYAYPPGRSPEHTDKLIF. The CDR3, as DNA: TGTGCTCTTGGGGGATGCCTAGGGACTGGGGGATACGCGTATCCCCCAGGACGCTCCCCAGAGCACACCGATAAACTCATCTTT.

This clone was recorded a few times. This sequence joins TRDV1 and TRDJ1; tentative D call: TRDD3 (5 bases). Trimming took 5 bases from V and 0 from J, leaving 13 bases between them. The CDR3 covers 15 residues. The germline gives CDR1 TSWWSYY, CDR2 QGS. CDR3 residues: CALGNIRGYTDKLIF. In DNA form, the CDR3 reads TGTGCTCTTGGGAACATTCGGGGGTACACCGATAAACTCATCTTT.

The chain has TRDV1 and TRDJ1, with 7 bases identical to TRDD3. This CDR3 is 17 amino acids long. The germline CDR1 and CDR2 sequences are TSWWSYY and QGS. V lost 3 bases, J lost 0 bases, and 10 bases stayed unmatched. The CDR3 bases are TGTGCTCTTGGGGATCCGCTGGGGGCTAAGTACACCGATAAACTCATCTTT. This codes for CALGDPLGAKYTDKLIF.

The chain combines TRDV1 with TRDJ1; tentatively, D is TRDD3 (10 bases). Trimming shortened V by 0 bases and J by 1 base, and 42 bases separated the two germline ends. The germline CDR1 and CDR2 sequences are TSWWSYY and QGS. The CDR3 covers 26 residues. This chain's CDR3 is CALGELNLGLPTFLGDIRGSTDKLIF. CDR3 bases: TGTGCTCTTGGGGAACTAAATCTTGGCCTTCCTACTTTTCTGGGGGATATAAGGGGATCCACCGATAAACTCATCTTT.

V usage is TRDV1 and J usage is TRDJ1; the D call may be TRDD2 or TRDD3 (5 bases each). This CDR3 contains 17 residues. The V end lost 4 bases, the J end lost 7 bases, and 25 bases lay between the germline ends. Germline values: CDR1 TSWWSYY, CDR2 QGS. CDR3: CALGVPTDPLPGGKLIF. CDR3 nucleotide sequence: TGTGCTCTTGGGGTCCCTACCGACCCACTTCCCGGGGGTAAACTCATCTTT.

The chain joins TRDV1 to TRDJ1; D tentatively fits TRDD2 or TRDD3 (5 bases each). The CDR3 is made up of 21 amino acids. CDR1 and CDR2 from the germline V gene are TSWWSYY and QGS. Trimming pared 0 bases from V and 1 base from J, leaving 27 bases between. The DNA for the CDR3 is TGTGCTCTTGGGGAACTAGGCGGGGACCCCCTACATTACCGACTCACCGATAAACTCATCTTT. It specifies CALGELGGDPLHYRLTDKLIF.

The V and J genes are TRDV1 and TRDJ1; 13 bases agree with TRDD3. CDR3 size: 19 residues. The germline CDR1 and CDR2 sequences are TSWWSYY and QGS. The J segment lost 7 bases and the V segment lost 7 bases, leaving 21 bases of the junction unmatched. CDR3: CALEVPVVLGDTGSGKLIF. The CDR3, as DNA: TGTGCTCTTGAGGTCCCAGTAGTACTGGGGGATACGGGTTCGGGTAAACTCATCTTT.

The gene calls are TRDV1 and TRDJ1; TRDD3 aligns across 7 bases. V gave up 3 bases and J gave up 5 bases; unmatched junction bases: 21. Germline lookup yields CDR1 TSWWSYY and CDR2 QGS. CDR3 size: 19 residues. CDR3 DNA sequence: TGTGCTCTTGGGGAGATCTACAGCCGGGGGATTGGAGGGTTTGATAAACTCATCTTT. Translating it yields CALGEIYSRGIGGFDKLIF.

This clone was observed a handful of times. The gene calls are TRDV1 and TRDJ1; TRDD3 matches at 8 bases. CDR1 is TSWWSYY and CDR2 is QGS in the germline V gene. This CDR3 is 21 amino acids long. V dropped 1 base and J dropped 1; count of bases not matched to a gene: 20. CDR3 region: CALGEPSFESGGRRSTDKLIF. As DNA, the CDR3 is TGTGCTCTTGGGGAACCCTCCTTCGAATCTGGGGGACGCCGGTCCACCGATAAACTCATCTTT.

This clone was recorded a few times. The V call is TRDV1, the J call TRDJ1; the match to TRDD3 covers 10 bases. The germline V gene has CDR1 TSWWSYY and CDR2 QGS. Losses at the gene ends were 6 bases for V and 0 bases for J; bases not matched to a gene: 19. The CDR3 is made up of 20 amino acids. The CDR3 reads CALGSPGLGDPSLYTDKLIF. The CDR3 DNA is TGTGCTCTTGGAAGCCCGGGACTGGGGGATCCCTCCCTGTACACCGATAAACTCATCTTT.

By share, this clone ranks as medium-sized (0.01 to 0.1%). The chain carries TRDV1 and TRDJ1; 12 positions agree with TRDD3. The V and J ends lost 5 bases and 0 bases, in that order; junction bases with no gene match: 22. Germline V CDR1 and CDR2: TSWWSYY, QGS. There are 22 residues in the CDR3. The CDR3, as DNA: TGTGCTCTTGGGCTACCTACGGCCTTACTGGGGGATACTTTGCCTTACACCGATAAACTCATCTTT. As protein: CALGLPTALLGDTLPYTDKLIF.